This T cell receptor (beta chain) was retrieved from a study of blood T cell repertoires in COVID-19. TCRdb's copy holds only in-frame clones and misses some; the assay was immunoSEQ multiplex PCR. The table has 130,000 to 150,000 clones, around 85% seen once; the top ten hold roughly 8%. This clone appeared once. Between the trimmed V and J ends, which lost 5 bases and 1 base, there was a span of 11 bases. The CDR3 runs to 14 residues. Per germline, CDR1 SGHNT and CDR2 YENEEA. This TCR derives from a woman aged 55 to 70 with COVID-19, enrolled during active disease. The sequencing sample was made of peripheral blood. This chain joins TRBV11-3 and TRBJ2-5, with D maybe TRBD1 (6 bases). The CDR3: CASSQGTVQETQYF. The CDR3 bases are TGTGCCAGCAGCCAGGGGACCGTCCAAGAGACCCAGTACTTC.